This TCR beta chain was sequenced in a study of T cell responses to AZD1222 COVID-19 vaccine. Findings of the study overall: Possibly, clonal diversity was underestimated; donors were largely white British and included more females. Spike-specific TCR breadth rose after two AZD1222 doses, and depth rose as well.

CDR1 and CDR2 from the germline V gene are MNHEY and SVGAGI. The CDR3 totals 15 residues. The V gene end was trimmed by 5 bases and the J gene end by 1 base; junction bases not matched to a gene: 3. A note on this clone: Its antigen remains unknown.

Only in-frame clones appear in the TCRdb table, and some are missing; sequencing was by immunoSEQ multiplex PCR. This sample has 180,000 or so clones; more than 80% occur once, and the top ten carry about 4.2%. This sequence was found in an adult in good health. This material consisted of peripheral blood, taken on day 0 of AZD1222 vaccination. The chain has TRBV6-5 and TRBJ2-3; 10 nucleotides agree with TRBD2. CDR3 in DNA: TGTGCCAGCAGTAGGCTAGCGGGAGGCACAGATACGCAGTATTTT. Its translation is CASSRLAGGTDTQYF.